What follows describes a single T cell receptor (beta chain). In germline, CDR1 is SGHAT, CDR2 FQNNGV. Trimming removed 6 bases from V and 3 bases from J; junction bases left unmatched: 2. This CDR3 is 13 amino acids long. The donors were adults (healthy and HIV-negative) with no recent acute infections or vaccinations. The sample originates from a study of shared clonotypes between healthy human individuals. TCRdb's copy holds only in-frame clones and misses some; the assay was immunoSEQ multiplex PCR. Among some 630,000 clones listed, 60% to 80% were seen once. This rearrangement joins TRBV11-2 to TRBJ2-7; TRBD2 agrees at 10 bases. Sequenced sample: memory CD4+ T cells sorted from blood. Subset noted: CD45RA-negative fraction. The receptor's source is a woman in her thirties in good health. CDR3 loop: CASRPSGSYEQYF. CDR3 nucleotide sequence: TGTGCCAGCAGACCTAGCGGGAGCTACGAGCAGTACTTC.